This TCR beta chain came from a study of regulatory T cells in long-lasting Graves disease. Turning to the study itself: Antithyroid drugs had been given to newly diagnosed Graves' patients for under 3 months. Findings of the study overall: Sample size was small, which may have lowered accuracy.

Combining iRepertoire HTBI primers with Arm-PCR of CDR3 regions, the authors built TCR beta libraries. Via MiXCR, TCRdb re-called the multiplex PCR reads, giving one row per CDR3 protein. Of roughly 500,000 distinct CDR3 sequences listed, about 12% are singletons. This clonotype was observed many times. The antigen is unknown. Trimming cost V 5 bases and J 2 bases, with 14 bases left between them. This CDR3 spans 15 amino acids. The time point denotes: newly diagnosed GD, antithyroid drugs for less than 3 months. Making the TCR library involved RNA that had been extracted from PBMCs. These data are also associated with another study on T cells in Graves' hyperthyroidism and ophthalmopathy. That source reports: Most thyroid clonotypes expanded above 0.001 were also detected in blood.

The sample was peripheral blood mononuclear cells (PBMCs), taken at new diagnosis, from a patient treated with antithyroid drugs. The TCR originated in a woman aged 25-40 years with Graves disease. The chain employs TRBV12-3 or TRBV12-4 and TRBJ2-3; D is ambiguous. This CDR3 reads CASSAGFSSTDTQYF. The CDR3 nucleotides read TGTGCCAGCAGTGCAGGTTTTTCCTCCACAGATACGCAGTATTTT.